These T cell receptor beta chains were read from a single sample in a study of long-term antiretroviral therapy in people with HIV. Using immunoSEQ multiplex PCR, the repertoire was profiled, and TCRdb retains in-frame clones only, with some absent. The sample lists 15,000 to 20,000 clones, about four fifths occurring once. This sample comprised unsorted PBMCs, obtained 0.6 years after starting antiretroviral therapy. The origin of the receptors is a woman aged 18-29 years with HIV. The CDR3 runs from the conserved cysteine through the conserved F or W. The D gene is left open where the match is weak. Clone size is given for some rows only: seen once, a few or many times, or a class if the clone is expanded.

CDR3	DNA	D	V	J	length	size
CASSEGEGAQPQHF	TGTGCCAGCAGTGAAGGGGAGGGGGCGCAGCCCCAGCATTTT	TRBD1	TRBV6-1	TRBJ1-5	14	NA
CASSSSDTSGANVLTF	NA	NA	TRBV27	TRBJ2-6	16	few
CASRSQAAAFF	TGCGCCAGCAGGAGTCAGGCCGCGGCTTTCTTT	NA	TRBV5-1	TRBJ1-1	11	NA
CASSLQGGHEQYF	TGTGCCAGCAGCTTGCAGGGAGGCCACGAGCAGTACTTC	NA	TRBV7-2	TRBJ2-7	13	NA
CASRLAGTSYEQYF	TGCGCCAGCAGACTAGCGGGTACCTCCTACGAGCAGTACTTC	TRBD2	TRBV5-1	TRBJ2-7	14	NA
CASSRGQETQYF	TGTGCCAGCTCCAGGGGGCAAGAGACCCAGTACTTC	TRBD1	TRBV18	TRBJ2-5	12	NA
CASSLRDRRSRADTQYF	TGTGCCAGCAGTTTAAGGGACCGGAGGAGTAGGGCAGATACGCAGTATTTT	NA	TRBV27	TRBJ2-3	17	once
CASSISTEGGYTF	TGTGCCAGTAGTATTAGCACAGAAGGAGGCTACACCTTC	NA	TRBV19	TRBJ1-2	13	NA
CASSRTYNEQFF	TGTGCCAGCAGCCGGACCTACAATGAGCAGTTCTTC	NA	TRBV5-8	TRBJ2-1	12	NA
CASSLMGGGELFF	TGTGCCAGCAGCTTAATGGGAGGCGGGGAGCTGTTTTTT	NA	TRBV7-3	TRBJ2-2	13	NA
CASSQDLAGLIGEQFF	TGCGCCAGCAGCCAAGATTTGGCGGGACTAATCGGTGAGCAGTTCTTC	TRBD2	TRBV4-1	TRBJ2-1	16	NA
CASSPLQEKSGNTIYF	TGTGCCAGCTCACCCTTACAGGAGAAGTCTGGAAACACCATATATTTT	NA	TRBV18	TRBJ1-3	16	NA
CASSKQGNEQFF	TGTGCCAGCAGCAAACAGGGGAATGAGCAGTTCTTC	TRBD1	TRBV7-9	TRBJ2-1	12	NA
CASSSLDGARETQYF	TGTGCCAGCAGCTCCTTAGATGGGGCTCGGGAGACCCAGTACTTC	NA	TRBV7-8	TRBJ2-5	15	NA
CASSPTLNTEAFF	TGTGCCAGCAGCCCGACACTGAACACTGAAGCTTTCTTT	NA	TRBV4-2	TRBJ1-1	13	NA